This T cell receptor (beta chain) came from a study of precursors of human CD4 cytotoxic T cells (dated by TCRdb to about 2018). The study in broad terms: CD4+ memory subsets from more than 13 donors in total were covered by the bulk TCR-seq analysis. TCR-seq analysis of 14 donors yielded TCRalpha and TCRbeta chain sequences (table S7).

These reads were obtained on an Illumina MiSeq. The original methods were these. The Shannon-Wiener index, calculated in VDJtools, was used to measure repertoire diversity. TCRbeta clonotypes with a clonotype frequency of at least 3 were defined as expanded. TCRdb reworked the public reads: Q25 trimming with fastp, MiXCR clone assembly, productive beta chains retained. Rows merge per CDR3 protein into single entries with the most common DNA and genes. Here the V and J calls rest on TCRdb's processing, not on the authors' analysis. The sample table holds 600 or so distinct CDR3 sequences, of which approximately 22% were seen once. Around 10% of the sample comes from the top ten. To test a precursor-effector relationship among CD4 cytotoxic T cells, bulk UMI-based TCR sequencing was performed on four sorted CD4+ memory subsets (TCM, TEM, IL-7Rhigh TEMRA, IL-7R- TEMRA). The cells came from peripheral blood mononuclear cells that had been isolated from human blood.

V trim: 7 bases; J trim: 5 bases; unmatched bases: 11. From the cysteine through the phenylalanine, the CDR3 covers 14 amino acids. Only the CDR3 region is kept as DNA, spanning 42 bases read in frame from base 1. The germline V gene (reference sequence) provides CDR1 DFQATT and CDR2 SNEGSKA. This clonotype is labeled large (0.1 to 1%). This clone's antigen is unknown. Per-base quality was not reported, and no clone a single base away is much larger than it. Points the paper makes about the study in general: The limitation that the direction of differentiation between precursor and effector cells cannot be definitively established by a human observational design was noted by the authors. Compared with the TCM and TEM subsets, the IL-7Rhigh and IL-7R- TEMRA subsets had more restricted TCR repertoires, marked by lower diversity and more expanded clonotypes. Only about 95% of the 14 donors were included in some of the bulk TCR-seq comparisons, which suggests that not every subset was available for every donor. Expanded effector clonotypes made up a larger fraction of IL-7Rhigh TEMRA clonotypes than of TEM or TCM clonotypes.

Sequences were obtained from memory CD4+ T cells from blood (PBMCs). The clonotype originates from a human donor in good health. The sequence joins TRBV20-1 to TRBJ2-1; 7 junctional bases match TRBD2. The CDR3 is CSVKAGGSDNEQFF. The bases read TGCAGTGTCAAAGCCGGGGGGTCGGACAATGAGCAGTTCTTC.